This T cell receptor (beta chain) comes out of a study of control samples from healthy donors and cancer patients. CDR1 and CDR2 (germline): KGHSH, LQKENI. The germline V and J ends were trimmed by 3 bases and 4 bases, with 15 bases remaining between them. The CDR3 loop spans 15 amino acids. TCRdb's table, derived via immunoSEQ multiplex PCR, lists solely in-frame clones and lacks some. Of 90,000 to 100,000 clones in the sample, just over 90% were seen once. Source material: blood. The receptor comes from a woman aged 18-30 years in good health. The chain links TRBV18 to TRBJ2-5; D might be TRBD2 (7 bases). CDR3 region: CASSPKGGLGETQYF. As DNA, the CDR3 is TGTGCCAGCTCACCGAAGGGGGGGCTCGGAGAGACCCAGTACTTC.